Listed below are T cell receptor beta chains from one sample, sequenced in a study of T cells in narcolepsy. Here immunoSEQ multiplex PCR was the method, and the copy in TCRdb shows in-frame clones only, minus some. The sample lists more than 30,000 clones, 70% to 80% seen once, with under 1.2% in the top ten. The specimen was CD45RA- memory CD4+ T cells from PBMCs. The receptor set was obtained from a human donor with narcolepsy. Both conserved end residues are part of each CDR3. The D gene is left open where the match is weak. The listing skips clone size in some rows; elsewhere it reads once, few, many or a size class.

.	TRBV6-6	TRBD1	TRBJ1-2	TGTGCCAGCAGGACAGGGGGCTATGGCTACACCTTC	CASRTGGYGYTF
.	TRBV13	.	TRBJ2-7	TGTGCCAGCAGCTTAAGGACCAGCTCCTACGAGCAGTACTTC	CASSLRTSSYEQYF
.	TRBV6-5	TRBD1	TRBJ2-7	TGTGCCAGCAGTTCGGGACAGGGTACCCACGAGCAGTACTTC	CASSSGQGTHEQYF
.	TRBV28	.	TRBJ1-2	TGTGCCAGCAGTTGGACAGCCGGCTATGGCTACACCTTC	CASSWTAGYGYTF
few	TRBV9	.	TRBJ1-1	TGTGCCAGCAGCGTAGGACTGTACATGAACACTGAAGCTTTCTTT	CASSVGLYMNTEAFF
.	TRBV5-1	.	TRBJ2-2	TGCGCCACCAAAAGTGGGGACGGGGAGCTGTTTTTT	CATKSGDGELFF
.	TRBV5-1	.	TRBJ2-2	TGCGCCAGCTCAAGGCAGGGAGGTGAGAACACCGGGGAGCTGTTTTTT	CASSRQGGENTGELFF
.	TRBV30	.	TRBJ2-6	TGTGCCTGGAGGAGGGGTCGGGCAGCTCGTGGGGCCAACGTCCTGACTTTC	CAWRRGRAARGANVLTF
.	TRBV7-2	.	TRBJ2-3	TGTGCCAGCAGCTTAGACAAGATCAGCACAGATACGCAGTATTTT	CASSLDKISTDTQYF
.	TRBV5-5	.	TRBJ1-3	TGTGCCAGCAGCTTGAGGATGTTGGCAGGGGCTGGAAACACCATATATTTT	CASSLRMLAGAGNTIYF
.	TRBV10-2	.	TRBJ1-5	TGCGCCAGCAGTGAGCCCGCCCGTCCCGATCAGCCCCAGCATTTT	CASSEPARPDQPQHF
once	TRBV19	.	TRBJ1-3	TGTGCCAGTAGTTCGACAGTGACCTCTGGAAACACCATATATTTT	CASSSTVTSGNTIYF
.	TRBV5-1	.	TRBJ2-5	TGCGCCAGCGGAGATAGCGGCCCTCAAGAGGAGACCCAGTACTTC	CASGDSGPQEETQYF
.	TRBV12-1	.	TRBJ2-7	TGTGCCAGCAGTTCCAGGGTGGGGTACGAGCAGTACTTC	CASSSRVGYEQYF
.	TRBV29-1	.	TRBJ1-6	TGCAGCGCCCGGGAGGGTAGTAATTCACCCCTCCACTTT	CSAREGSNSPLHF
.	TRBV7-7	.	TRBJ2-5	TGTGCTAGCAGCTTAGACCCGGGGCGAGAGACCCAGTACTTC	CASSLDPGRETQYF
few	TRBV18	.	TRBJ2-7	TGTGCCAGCTCGCCCTCAGAGGGGAACTACGAGCAGTACTTC	CASSPSEGNYEQYF
.	TRBV19	.	TRBJ2-2	TGTGCCAGTGCGGGCTGGGGAAACACCGGGGAGCTGTTTTTT	CASAGWGNTGELFF
.	TRBV5-6	TRBD1	TRBJ1-5	TGTGCCAGCAGCCAAGGGGGCTTCGGCAATCAGCCCCAGCATTTT	CASSQGGFGNQPQHF
.	TRBV7-2	.	TRBJ2-7	TGTGCCAGCAGCCGACCTGGGGCCAGTGCCTACGAGCAGTACTTC	CASSRPGASAYEQYF
.	TRBV6-5	TRBD2	TRBJ2-7	TGTGCCAGCAGCCTAGGGGCGGGAGGGCCCTACGAGCAGTACTTC	CASSLGAGGPYEQYF
.	TRBV5-8	TRBD1	TRBJ2-2	TGTGCCGGGTCCGGGACAGGGGGATCCGGGGAGCTGTTTTTT	CAGSGTGGSGELFF
.	TRBV9	TRBD2	TRBJ2-3	TGTGCCAGCAGCTCCGCCGGGACTATAGGCACAGATACGCAGTATTTT	CASSSAGTIGTDTQYF
.	TRBV19	.	TRBJ2-1	TGTGCCAGTAGTCGGAAGACTATCCATGAGCAGTTCTTC	CASSRKTIHEQFF
few	TRBV10-3	.	TRBJ1-1	TGTGCCATCAGTGACGTCGGGGTTGAAGCTTTCTTT	CAISDVGVEAFF
.	TRBV9	TRBD2	TRBJ2-2	TGTGCCAGCAGCGTAGCCCCCGGGACTAGAGGCACCGGGGAGCTGTTTTTT	CASSVAPGTRGTGELFF
.	TRBV6-7	TRBD1	TRBJ2-7	TGTGCCAGCAGTGCTAGACAGGGGGCATGGTACGAGCAGTACTTC	CASSARQGAWYEQYF
.	TRBV7-2	.	TRBJ2-1	TGTGCCAGCAGCTTAGATAGCTACCTCGTCCGAAGCGAGCAGTTCTTC	CASSLDSYLVRSEQFF
.	TRBV5-6	.	TRBJ2-3	TGTGCCAGCAGTTTCCCGGGACTGGGGAATACGCAGTATTTT	CASSFPGLGNTQYF
.	TRBV28	.	TRBJ1-6	TGTGCCAGCAGAGCAACAGATTCCTATAATTCACCCCTCCACTTT	CASRATDSYNSPLHF
.	TRBV30	.	TRBJ2-5	TGTGCCTGGAGTGTTAAGAGTCAAGAGACCCAGTACTTC	CAWSVKSQETQYF
.	TRBV18	.	TRBJ1-5	TGTGCCAGCTCACCAGGGACCGGTGGGCAGAATCAGCCCCAGCATTTT	CASSPGTGGQNQPQHF
.	TRBV27	.	TRBJ2-7	TGTGCCAGCAGTTCGACCCTTCCGACTAGTTCAGTCTACGAGCAGTACTTC	CASSSTLPTSSVYEQYF
few	TRBV27	.	TRBJ1-2	TGTGCCAGCAGGGAAACAAGCGGGGGTCCTGGAAGAGATGGCTACACCTTC	CASRETSGGPGRDGYTF
.	TRBV27	.	TRBJ2-1	TGTGCCAGCAGTTTCCCTGGCAGGAAGGAGTTCTTC	CASSFPGRKEFF
once	TRBV18	.	TRBJ1-2	TGTGCCAGCTCCCCCCCCCGGGGGGCAAGGAATGGCTACACCTTC	CASSPPRGARNGYTF
.	TRBV6-5	.	TRBJ1-1	TGTGCCAGCAGGCGGACAGATATGAACACTGAAGCTTTCTTT	CASRRTDMNTEAFF
.	TRBV14	TRBD2	TRBJ2-3	TGTGCCAGCAGCCAGACTAGCGGGAGAATACATACGCAGTATTTT	CASSQTSGRIHTQYF
.	TRBV7-7	.	TRBJ2-5	TGTGCCAGCAGCTTAGAGGCCAGTAGAACCCAGTACTTC	CASSLEASRTQYF
.	TRBV7-2	.	TRBJ2-7	TGTGCCAGCAGCTTGCTCGGGGTTAGCCCCACCTACGAGCAGTACTTC	CASSLLGVSPTYEQYF
.	TRBV9	.	TRBJ1-3	TGTGCCAGCAGCGTATCCCCCTCGAGTTCTGGAAACACCATATATTTT	CASSVSPSSSGNTIYF
.	TRBV30	TRBD1	TRBJ2-7	TGTGCCTGTCCACCGGGACAGATTTTCTCCTACGAGCAGTGCTTC	CACPPGQIFSYEQCF
.	TRBV2	.	TRBJ2-5	TGTGCCAGCATGGAGCAAGAGACCCAGTACTTC	CASMEQETQYF
.	TRBV11-1	.	TRBJ2-6	TGTGCCAGCACGGCCAAGGGTGCAACTGGGGCCAACGTCCTGACTTTC	CASTAKGATGANVLTF
few	TRBV18	.	TRBJ1-3	TGTGCCAGCTCTCCTGTCTCTGGAAACACCATATATTTT	CASSPVSGNTIYF